The sequence of this T cell receptor beta chain was determined in a study of cytomegalovirus exposure and HLA in healthy donors. Whole-study findings and limits: An analysis that was carried out later associated approximately 17,000 TCR beta sequences with HLA alleles at 0.05 false discovery rate. Later analysis revealed greater clonal expansion in HLA-associated TCR beta chains than in equally common others.

This clone has only a few counts. The antigen is undetermined. The CDR3 length is 13 residues. V was trimmed by 0 bases and J by 10 bases, leaving 13 bases between them. CDR1 and CDR2 (germline): LNHNV, YYDKDF (reference sequence). The PCR contained 60 Vbeta and 13 Jbeta primers. Sequencing used immunoSEQ multiplex PCR; TCRdb keeps in-frame clones, though not all of them. The data hold tens of thousands of clones, with 72% observed a single time. Source material: PBMCs. The sequence was obtained from a woman aged 45-65 years in good health and CMV-seropositive. The gene calls are TRBV15 and TRBJ2-7; TRBD1 is a possible D gene (5 bases). CDR3 sequence: CATSRDKGQGQYF. The CDR3 DNA reads TGTGCCACCAGCAGAGATAAAGGGCAGGGTCAGTACTTC.